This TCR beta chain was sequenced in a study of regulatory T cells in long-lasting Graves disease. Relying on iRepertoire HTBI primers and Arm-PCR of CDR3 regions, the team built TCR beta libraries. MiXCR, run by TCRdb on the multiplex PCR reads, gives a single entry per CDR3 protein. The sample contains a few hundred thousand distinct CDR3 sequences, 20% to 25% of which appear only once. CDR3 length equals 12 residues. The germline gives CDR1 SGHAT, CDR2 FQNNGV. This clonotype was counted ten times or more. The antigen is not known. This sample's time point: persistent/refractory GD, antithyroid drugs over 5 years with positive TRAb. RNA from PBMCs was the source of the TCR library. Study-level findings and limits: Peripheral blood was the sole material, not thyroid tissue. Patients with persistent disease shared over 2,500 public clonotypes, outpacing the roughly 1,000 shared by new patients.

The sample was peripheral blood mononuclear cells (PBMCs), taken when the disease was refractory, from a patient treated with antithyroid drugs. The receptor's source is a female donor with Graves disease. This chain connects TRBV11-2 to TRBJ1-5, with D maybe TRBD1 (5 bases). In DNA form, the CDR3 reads TGTGCGCAGGGAGTAGGAAATCAGCCCCAGCATTTT. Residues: CAQGVGNQPQHF. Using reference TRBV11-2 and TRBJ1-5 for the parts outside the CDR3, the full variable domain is EAGVAQSPRYKIIEKRQSVAFWCNPISGHATLYWYQQILGQGPKLLIQFQNNGVVDDSQLPKDRFSAERLKGVDSTLKIQPAKLEDSAVYLCAQGVGNQPQHFGDGTRLSIL.